One sample yielded the 26 T cell receptor beta chains listed below, sequenced in a study of CD4 T cells in relation to SARS-CoV-2 and coronaviruses. TCRdb's copy holds only in-frame clones and misses some; the assay was immunoSEQ multiplex PCR. The data contain 31,000 or so clones, about three quarters of them singletons. The unexposed donors gave CD4+ T cells in about 2010-2019, prior to COVID-19. The cells were cultured for under 13 days before CD4+ T cells were isolated. The antigens of these receptors remain unknown. Sequencing input: CD4+ T cells from PBMCs, cultured in vitro. The source is a human donor in good health.

V is TRBV18 and J is TRBJ2-1, with 10 bases identical to TRBD1. CDR3 length: 17 amino acids. Germline V gene sequence: CDR1 KGHSH, CDR2 LQKENI. V shed 2 bases and J 5 bases; nucleotides not matched to a gene: 9. The CDR3 spells CASSPGQGGMVNNEQFF. The DNA of the CDR3 is TGTGCCAGCTCACCAGGACAGGGGGGGATGGTAAACAATGAGCAGTTCTTC.

This chain links TRBV19 with TRBJ1-6; 7 positions match TRBD1. V shed 4 bases and J 5 bases; nucleotides not matched to a gene: 2. The CDR3 is 14 residues long. CDR1 is LNHDA, CDR2 SQIVND, per germline (reference sequence). CDR3 sequence: CASSRTGDNSPLHF. Here the CDR3 DNA reads TGTGCCAGTAGTAGGACAGGCGATAATTCACCCCTCCACTTT.

The chain combines TRBV5-6 with TRBJ2-7, with 9 bases aligning to TRBD1. V was pared by 4 bases and J by 9 bases, with 14 bases of the junction left unmatched. The germline CDR1 and CDR2 sequences are SGHDT and YYEEEE. This CDR3 is 15 amino acids long. CDR3 loop: CASSHPGQGYLRQYF. In DNA form, the CDR3 reads TGTGCCAGCAGCCACCCGGGACAGGGATATCTACGGCAGTACTTC.

V usage is TRBV19 and J usage is TRBJ1-6; possibly TRBD1 for D (6 bases). Germline CDR1 reads LNHDA; CDR2 reads SQIVND (reference sequence). Deletions cut 5 bases from V and 7 bases from J, with 12 bases between. The CDR3 spans 14 residues. The CDR3 region is CASSQQGRNSPLHF. The CDR3 DNA follows: TGTGCCAGTAGTCAACAGGGTAGGAATTCACCCCTCCACTTT.

The sample holds one count of this clone. The chain combines TRBV5-4 with TRBJ2-3; D unresolved. Germline V gene data show CDR1 as SGHNT and CDR2 as YYREEE (reference sequence). Trimming removed 2 bases at V and 0 bases at J, with 7 bases between. The CDR3 loop spans 14 amino acids. Here the CDR3 DNA reads TGTGCCAGCAGCTTCGGATCTAGCACAGATACGCAGTATTTT. It translates to CASSFGSSTDTQYF.

The rearrangement links TRBV3-1 (or the pseudogene TRBV3-2) to TRBJ2-1; the D gene is possibly TRBD2 (5 bases). Trimming removed 6 bases at V and 5 bases at J, with 17 bases between. Germline V CDR1 and CDR2: LGHDT, YNNKEL (reference sequence). The CDR3 is 15 amino acids. The CDR3 DNA reads as TGTGCCAGCAGAACCCAAGGACTGGGCCACAATGAGCAGTTCTTC. It encodes CASRTQGLGHNEQFF.

The V gene is TRBV5-1, the J gene TRBJ2-7, with 8 bases fitting TRBD1. Germline trimming cut 4 bases from V and 5 bases from J; bases unmatched to any gene: 5. This CDR3 is built from 13 residues. Germline CDR1 is SGHRS and CDR2 is YFSETQ. CDR3 sequence: CASSAGQGNEQYF. The CDR3, as DNA: TGCGCCAGCAGCGCAGGACAGGGCAACGAGCAGTACTTC.

By proportion, this clone is medium-sized. The rearrangement links TRBV5-8 to TRBJ1-1; TRBD1 might be the D (5 bases). From germline, CDR1 is SGHTS and CDR2 YDEGEE. Trimming took off 1 base at V and 1 base at J, with 11 bases between the two ends. The CDR3 has 15 residues. CDR3 sequence: CASSLYGGRNTEAFF. CDR3 bases: TGTGCCAGCAGCTTGTATGGGGGGAGGAACACTGAAGCTTTCTTT.

The rearrangement joins TRBV11-2 to TRBJ1-2; D call uncertain. CDR1 is SGHAT, CDR2 FQNNGV, per germline. The CDR3 has 14 amino acids. V gave up 7 bases and J gave up 9 bases, with 21 bases separating them. Here the CDR3 reads CASNPYGLGGSYTF. CDR3 in DNA: TGTGCCAGCAACCCGTACGGCCTAGGAGGGAGCTACACCTTC.

V usage is TRBV5-1 and J usage is TRBJ2-7, with TRBD1 matching 11 bases. V lost 3 bases to trimming and J lost 3 bases; unmatched junction nucleotides: 2. The CDR3 extends over 14 amino acids. The germline V gene encodes CDR1 SGHRS and CDR2 YFSETQ. The CDR3 coding sequence is TGCGCCAGCAGCTCAGGGACAGGGGGCTACGAGCAGTACTTC. Translation: CASSSGTGGYEQYF.

The CDR3 region has the DNA TGCAGCGTTGTCCTCAACACTGAAGCTTTCTTT. Its protein is CSVVLNTEAFF. V is TRBV29-1 and J is TRBJ1-1; D is unclear. Germline CDR1 is SQVTM and CDR2 is ANQGSEA. The CDR3 consists of 11 residues. Deletions cut 4 bases from V and 2 bases from J, with 5 bases between.

This clone came up a few times. The chain links TRBV18 to TRBJ1-2, with a weak D call TRBD1 (5 bases). The V and J ends lost 4 bases and 8 bases respectively, with 14 bases between them. This CDR3 is built from 13 residues. Looked up from germline, CDR1 is KGHSH and CDR2 is LQKENI. CDR3 amino acids: CASSRDSLSGYTF. The DNA of the CDR3 is TGTGCCAGCTCACGTGACAGTCTTAGCGGCTACACCTTC.

V usage is TRBV7-3 and J usage is TRBJ2-1, with D possibly being TRBD1 (6 bases). Trimming stripped 1 base from V and 4 bases from J, with 14 bases between. The CDR3 is 16 residues long. Germline CDR1 is SGHTA and CDR2 is FQGTGA. Here the CDR3 reads CASSLIGTRTYNEQFF. CDR3 coding DNA: TGTGCCAGCAGCTTAATTGGGACACGGACTTACAATGAGCAGTTCTTC.

A few counts support this clone. This chain connects TRBV28 to TRBJ1-2, with 8 bases matching TRBD1. This CDR3 has 12 amino acids. V was clipped by 7 bases and J by 3 bases; unmatched bases: 1. The germline gives CDR1 MDHEN, CDR2 SYDVKM. The CDR3 is CASKTGDYGYTF. The CDR3 region has the DNA TGTGCCAGCAAGACAGGGGACTATGGCTACACCTTC.

CDR3 sequence reads: CASTFGGERADTQYF. For the CDR3, the DNA is TGCGCCAGCACCTTTGGGGGGGAAAGAGCAGATACGCAGTATTTT. The chain combines TRBV5-1 with TRBJ2-3, with 7 bases aligning to TRBD2. V gave up 6 bases and J gave up 4 bases; unmatched junction bases: 11. The CDR3 spans 15 residues. CDR1 is SGHRS, CDR2 YFSETQ, per germline.

The chain recombines TRBV18 with TRBJ1-2; a weak D match, TRBD1 (6 bases). V lost 5 bases and J lost 2, with 9 bases in between. CDR1 KGHSH and CDR2 LQKENI come from the germline V gene. The CDR3 has 13 amino acids. CDR3 DNA: TGTGCCAGCTCAACCGGACAGAACTATGGCTACACCTTC. Translating it yields CASSTGQNYGYTF.

The rearrangement links TRBV19 to TRBJ2-2; D is undetermined. V was pared by 3 bases and J by 5 bases, with 13 bases between. Germline CDR1 and CDR2: LNHDA and SQIVND (reference sequence). The CDR3 runs to 15 residues. The CDR3 protein is CASSMSGSGTGELFF. The CDR3 nucleotides are TGTGCCAGTAGTATGTCAGGATCCGGTACCGGGGAGCTGTTTTTT.

CDR3 sequence (DNA): TGTGCCACAAGTCGGGAGACTAGCGGTTGGTCCGGGGAGCTGTTTTTT. This encodes CATSRETSGWSGELFF. The chain joins TRBV6-6 to TRBJ2-2; TRBD2 agrees at 9 bases. The V gene end was trimmed by 10 bases and the J gene end by 6 bases; junction bases not matched to a gene: 15. This CDR3 has 16 amino acids. CDR1 MNHNY and CDR2 SVGAGI come from the germline V gene (reference sequence).

The CDR3, as DNA: TGTGCCAGCAGCGCGGACATTCAAACAGCAGAGGTCACAGATACGCAGTATTTT. This codes for CASSADIQTAEVTDTQYF. The chain has TRBV2 and TRBJ2-3; weak D call: TRBD1 (5 bases). The length of the CDR3 is 18 residues. V was clipped by 6 bases and J by 2 bases, with 24 bases between them. CDR1 and CDR2 (germline): SNHLY, FYNNEI.

J is TRBJ2-1 and V is TRBV5-1, with D perhaps TRBD1 or TRBD2 (6 bases each). In germline, CDR1 is SGHRS, CDR2 YFSETQ. The germline V and J ends were trimmed by 4 bases and 1 base, with 18 bases remaining between them. The CDR3 loop spans 17 amino acids. The CDR3 DNA reads TGCGCCAGCAGCCCCAAGGGGGAGGCACGGTCCTACAATGAGCAGTTCTTC. This gives the protein CASSPKGEARSYNEQFF.

The chain carries TRBV4-2 and TRBJ2-1, with 7 bases lining up with TRBD2. Germline V lookup: CDR1 LGHNA, CDR2 YNFKEQ. The V and J ends lost 1 base and 6 bases, in that order; junction bases with no gene match: 9. CDR3 length: 16 amino acids. CDR3 protein: CASSQAGGSVGNEQFF. CDR3 DNA sequence: TGTGCCAGCAGCCAAGCGGGGGGTAGCGTAGGCAATGAGCAGTTCTTC.

The V call is TRBV11-1, the J call TRBJ2-5, with TRBD2 identical over 10 bases. V trimming: 0 bases; J trimming: 6 bases; junction bases outside the gene matches: 7. Germline lookup yields CDR1 SGHAT and CDR2 FQDESV (reference sequence). The CDR3 has 16 residues. CDR3 sequence reads: CASSLARLAGVQTQYF. The CDR3 region has the DNA TGTGCCAGCAGCTTAGCCCGGCTAGCGGGAGTTCAGACCCAGTACTTC. The whole variable domain, filled in from reference TRBV11-1 and TRBJ2-5, reads EAEVAQSPRYKITEKSQAVAFWCDPISGHATLYWYRQILGQGPELLVQFQDESVVDDSQLPKDRFSAERLKGVDSTLKIQPAELGDSAMYLCASSLARLAGVQTQYFGPGTRLLVL.

This clone is a singleton in its sample. V is TRBV4-3 and J is TRBJ1-3; unclear D gene. Germline V CDR1 and CDR2: LGHNA, YSLEER. There are 16 residues in the CDR3. Trimming took off 0 bases at V and 4 bases at J, with 13 bases between the two ends. The CDR3 DNA is TGCGCCAGCAGCCAAGAGAGAGAGGTTGGCGGAAACACCATATATTTT. It encodes CASSQEREVGGNTIYF.

The genes are TRBV5-1 and TRBJ1-4; D might be TRBD1 (5 bases). Trimming left V 2 bases short and J 5 bases short, with 16 bases between. The CDR3 runs to 16 residues. The germline V gene has CDR1 SGHRS and CDR2 YFSETQ. DNA of the CDR3: TGCGCCAGCAGCTTATCCGGTGGAGGGGTAAATGAAAAACTGTTTTTT. Its translation is CASSLSGGGVNEKLFF.

This chain connects TRBV6-5 to TRBJ2-7; D gene uncertain. The CDR3 loop spans 13 amino acids. In germline, CDR1 is MNHEY, CDR2 SVGAGI. V shed 11 bases and J shed 3 bases, with 17 bases lying between them. The DNA of the CDR3 is TGTGCCGGGATTCCGGACGGGCGCTACGAGCAGTACTTC. Protein: CAGIPDGRYEQYF.

This chain uses TRBV18 with TRBJ2-1, with 11 bases that match TRBD2. Germline V gene lookup returns CDR1 KGHSH and CDR2 LQKENI. The V and J ends lost 4 bases and 6 bases, in that order; junction bases with no gene match: 8. This CDR3 is built from 16 residues. CDR3 DNA sequence: TGTGCCAGCTCACGAGGGCTAGCGGGGGGATCCAATGAGCAGTTCTTC. It yields the protein CASSRGLAGGSNEQFF. Combining the CDR3 with reference TRBV18 and TRBJ2-1 gives the whole variable domain NAGVMQNPRHLVRRRGQEARLRCSPMKGHSHVYWYRQLPEEGLKFMVYLQKENIIDESGMPKERFSAEFPKEGPSILRIQQVVRGDSAAYFCASSRGLAGGSNEQFFGPGTRLTVL.